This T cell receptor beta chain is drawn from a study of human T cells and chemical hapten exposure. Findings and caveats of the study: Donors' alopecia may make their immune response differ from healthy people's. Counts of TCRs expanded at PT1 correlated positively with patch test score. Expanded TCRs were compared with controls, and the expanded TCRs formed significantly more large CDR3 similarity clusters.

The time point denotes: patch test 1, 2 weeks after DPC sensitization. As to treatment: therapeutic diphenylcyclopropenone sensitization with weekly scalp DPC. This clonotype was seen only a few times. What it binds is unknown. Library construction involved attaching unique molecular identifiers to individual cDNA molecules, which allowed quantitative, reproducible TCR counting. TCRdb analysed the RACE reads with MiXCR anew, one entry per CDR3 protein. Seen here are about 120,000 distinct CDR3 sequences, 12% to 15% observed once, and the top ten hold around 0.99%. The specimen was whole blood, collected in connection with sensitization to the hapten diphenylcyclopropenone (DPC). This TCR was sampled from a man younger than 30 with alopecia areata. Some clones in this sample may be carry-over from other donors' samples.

For the CDR3, the DNA is TGTGCCAGCAGTCGAGGACGCCAAGATACGCAGTATTTT. Translation gives CASSRGRQDTQYF. The chain employs TRBV7-6 and TRBJ2-3; the D is unclear. The ends were cut back, 6 bases at V and 5 bases at J, with 12 bases in the middle. This CDR3 has 13 amino acids. Germline V gives CDR1 SGHVS, CDR2 FNYEAQ. Filled out from reference TRBV7-6 and TRBJ2-3, the complete variable domain reads GAGVSQSPRYKVTKRGQDVALRCDPISGHVSLYWYRQALGQGPEFLTYFNYEAQQDKSGLPNDRFSAERPEGSISTLTIQRTEQRDSAMYRCASSRGRQDTQYFGPGTRLTVL.